These 32 T cell receptor beta chains originate from one sample sequenced in a study of CD8 T cells in Susac syndrome (dated by TCRdb to about 2019). Libraries were prepared through the immunoSEQ multiplex PCR assay. RNA was extracted using the RNeasy kit, and about 0.5 to 1 ug of the RNA was reverse transcribed with random hexamers. TCRdb itself trimmed the public reads at Q25 with fastp, ran MiXCR and retained productive beta chains. One record per CDR3 amino acid sequence lists the most common genes and DNA. Present in this sample are around 200,000 distinct CDR3 sequences, roughly 94% of which were seen just once. The top ten clonotypes cover 0.099% of the sample. Sequencing was done on a sample of CD4+ T cells from PBMCs. The receptors here all came from a human donor with Susac syndrome.

This sequence joins TRBV12-5 and TRBJ2-1; the D gene is possibly TRBD1 (5 bases). V was shortened by 2 bases and J by 4 bases, with 9 bases between the two germline ends. Germline CDR1 reads LGHNT; CDR2 reads FRNRAP. This CDR3 comprises 14 residues. The CDR3 loop reads CASGLTGSYNEQFF. As DNA, the CDR3 is TGTGCTAGTGGTTTGACAGGTTCATACAATGAGCAGTTCTTC.

This chain joins TRBV7-6 and TRBJ2-1; TRBD2 aligns across 9 bases. The CDR3 sequence is 14 residues long. Germline loops: CDR1 SGHVS, CDR2 FNYEAQ. With V trimmed by 0 bases and J by 7 bases, 1 base remained unmatched. The CDR3 nucleotides read TGTGCCAGCAGCTTAGCTAGCGGGGGAAATGAGCAGTTCTTC. Protein product: CASSLASGGNEQFF.

This clonotype was picked up one time. The chain employs TRBV30 and TRBJ2-1, with D maybe TRBD1 (5 bases). The germline V gene has CDR1 GTSNPN and CDR2 SVGIG (reference sequence). The CDR3 runs to 13 residues. Trimming stripped 3 bases from V and 9 bases from J, with 15 bases between. The CDR3 protein is CAWSDGRGLEQFF. CDR3 coding DNA: TGTGCCTGGAGCGACGGTAGGGGCCTTGAGCAGTTCTTC.

The chain uses TRBV15 and TRBJ1-2; possibly TRBD1 for D (5 bases). CDR1 is LNHNV, CDR2 YYDKDF, per germline (reference sequence). There are 12 residues in the CDR3. V gave up 2 bases and J gave up 11 bases, with 12 bases separating them. CDR3 DNA: TGTGCCACCAGCAGATCTGGGGGTCCGTACACCTTC. Translating it yields CATSRSGGPYTF.

This chain connects TRBV11-2 to TRBJ2-7; 7 bases align to TRBD2. CDR3 length equals 18 residues. The germline V gene has CDR1 SGHAT and CDR2 FQNNGV. Germline trimming cut 1 base from V and 4 bases from J; bases unmatched to any gene: 16. Here the CDR3 reads CASSLARPKRGTAYEQYF. CDR3 DNA sequence: TGTGCCAGCAGCTTAGCTCGTCCAAAGCGGGGCACGGCATACGAGCAGTACTTC. Drawing the rest from reference TRBV11-2 and TRBJ2-7, the complete variable domain is EAGVAQSPRYKIIEKRQSVAFWCNPISGHATLYWYQQILGQGPKLLIQFQNNGVVDDSQLPKDRFSAERLKGVDSTLKIQPAKLEDSAVYLCASSLARPKRGTAYEQYFGPGTRLTVT.

The J gene is TRBJ2-3, the V gene TRBV9; possible D gene TRBD1, 5 bases. CDR1 and CDR2 (germline): SGDLS, YYNGEE. Trimming shortened V by 1 base and J by 2 bases, and 11 bases separated the two germline ends. The length of the CDR3 is 15 residues. The CDR3 region is CASSVQGYSTDTQYF. The CDR3 DNA reads TGTGCCAGCAGCGTACAGGGATATTCCACAGATACGCAGTATTTT.

In DNA, the CDR3 is TGTGCCAGCAGCCCATACGCGGGACAGCCCAACCAAGAGACCCAGTACTTC. This gives the protein CASSPYAGQPNQETQYF. The chain joins TRBV7-8 to TRBJ2-5; D might be TRBD1 (7 bases). The CDR3 sequence is 17 residues long. Trimming cost V 5 bases and J 0 bases, with 19 bases left between them. The germline V gene encodes CDR1 SGHVS and CDR2 FQNEAQ.

The V gene is TRBV5-1, the J gene TRBJ2-1, with D unclear. V lost 0 bases to trimming and J lost 0 bases, with 7 bases between them. This CDR3 spans 15 amino acids. Germline CDR1 and CDR2: SGHRS and YFSETQ. The CDR3 region is CASSLGVGSYNEQFF. CDR3 DNA sequence: TGCGCCAGCAGCTTGGGAGTGGGCTCCTACAATGAGCAGTTCTTC.

The V and J genes are TRBV29-1 and TRBJ2-1, with D hard to call. Germline CDR1 SQVTM, CDR2 ANQGSEA. The V end was cut by 2 bases, the J end by 4 bases, with 12 bases between. The CDR3 totals 14 residues. CDR3 sequence: CSVEYDRSYNEQFF. The CDR3 DNA is TGCAGCGTTGAATACGACCGAAGTTACAATGAGCAGTTCTTC.

This rearrangement joins TRBV9 to TRBJ2-7; a possible D gene is TRBD2 (6 bases). This CDR3 comprises 15 residues. Germline lookup yields CDR1 SGDLS and CDR2 YYNGEE. The V end was cut by 3 bases, the J end by 6 bases, with 19 bases between. CDR3 sequence reads: CASSDSNGGSREQYF. The CDR3 region has the DNA TGTGCCAGCAGCGATTCAAATGGGGGGTCGCGCGAGCAGTACTTC.

This rearrangement joins TRBV11-3 to TRBJ2-1, with 11 bases aligning to TRBD2. The germline gives CDR1 SGHNT, CDR2 YENEEA. The V gene end was trimmed by 3 bases and the J gene end by 9 bases; junction bases not matched to a gene: 7. CDR3 size: 15 residues. The CDR3 DNA reads as TGTGCCAGCAGCTTTAGCGGGGGGGCCGTTAGTGAGCAGTTCTTC. It is translated as CASSFSGGAVSEQFF.

The rearrangement links TRBV20-1 to TRBJ2-7, with D uncertain. CDR3 length: 11 amino acids. Between the trimmed V and J ends, which lost 3 bases and 7 bases, there was a span of 10 bases. CDR1 and CDR2 from the germline V gene are DFQATT and SNEGSKA (reference sequence). The CDR3 sequence is CSASRMGEQYF. CDR3 bases: TGCAGTGCTAGTCGTATGGGAGAGCAGTACTTC.

The chain is built from TRBV9 and TRBJ2-3; 7 bases are a match to TRBD2. The germline V gene encodes CDR1 SGDLS and CDR2 YYNGEE. V lost 3 bases and J lost 0; bases outside the gene matches: 1. CDR3 length: 14 amino acids. CDR3 region: CASSASGSTDTQYF. The CDR3 DNA reads as TGTGCCAGCAGCGCTAGCGGAAGCACAGATACGCAGTATTTT.

The chain uses TRBV9 and TRBJ1-3; 8 bases align to TRBD1. The CDR3 consists of 15 residues. Germline trimming cut 2 bases from V and 3 bases from J; bases unmatched to any gene: 4. Germline values: CDR1 SGDLS, CDR2 YYNGEE. The CDR3: CASSVGTGDGNTIYF. The CDR3 coding sequence is TGTGCCAGCAGCGTCGGGACAGGTGATGGAAACACCATATATTTT.

This clonotype was seen a single time. The V call is TRBV7-8, the J call TRBJ2-1; no clear D gene. CDR3 length: 16 amino acids. Trimming shortened V by 0 bases and J by 4 bases, and 13 bases separated the two germline ends. Germline loops: CDR1 SGHVS, CDR2 FQNEAQ. In DNA form, the CDR3 reads TGTGCCAGCAGCTTAGCGGGGTACAAGGGATACAATGAGCAGTTCTTC. Translation gives CASSLAGYKGYNEQFF.

The rearrangement links TRBV5-4 to TRBJ2-5; 11 bases fit TRBD2. CDR1 SGHNT and CDR2 YYREEE come from the germline V gene (reference sequence). Unmatched junction bases numbered 3, after V lost 6 bases and J lost 2 bases. The CDR3 loop spans 14 amino acids. This CDR3 reads CASTIAGGQETQYF. DNA for the CDR3: TGTGCCAGCACTATAGCGGGGGGGCAAGAGACCCAGTACTTC.

The chain combines TRBV2 with TRBJ2-7; 12 bases are shared with TRBD2. Germline V gene sequence: CDR1 SNHLY, CDR2 FYNNEI. Trimming took 4 bases from V and 2 from J; bases not matched to a gene: 0. CDR3 length: 14 residues. The CDR3: CASSGLAGAYEQYF. For the CDR3, the DNA is TGTGCCAGCAGTGGACTAGCGGGAGCCTACGAGCAGTACTTC.

V gene TRBV20-1 combines with J gene TRBJ2-1, with 14 bases lining up with TRBD2. CDR1 is DFQATT and CDR2 is SNEGSKA in the germline V gene (reference sequence). Germline trimming cut 3 bases from V and 0 bases from J; bases unmatched to any gene: 4. CDR3 size: 17 residues. The CDR3 loop is CSARTSGGGSSYNEQFF. The DNA of the CDR3 is TGCAGTGCTAGGACTAGCGGGGGGGGAAGCTCCTACAATGAGCAGTTCTTC.

The chain couples TRBV7-9 to TRBJ2-7; D is possibly TRBD1 (5 bases). Per the germline V gene, CDR1 is SEHNR and CDR2 is FQNEAQ (reference sequence). This CDR3 spans 16 amino acids. The V and J ends lost 4 bases and 1 base respectively, with 17 bases between them. The CDR3 bases are TGTGCCAGCAGCTACCCCGGCACAGGCCGTTCCTACGAGCAGTACTTC. Translation: CASSYPGTGRSYEQYF.

The chain couples TRBV4-1 to TRBJ2-7, with D possibly TRBD1 on 6 matching bases. The CDR3 is 15 amino acids. Germline V CDR1 and CDR2: MGHRA, YSYEKL. V was shortened by 1 base and J by 0 bases, with 10 bases between the two germline ends. Written as DNA, the CDR3 is TGCGCCAGCAGCCAAGGCAGGGGAAACTCCTACGAGCAGTACTTC. Protein sequence: CASSQGRGNSYEQYF.

The chain joins TRBV2 to TRBJ2-7; D perhaps matches TRBD2 (5 bases). The CDR3 spans 12 residues. Germline assignment: CDR1 SNHLY and CDR2 FYNNEI. V lost 1 base and J 8 bases, leaving 9 bases between the germline ends. The CDR3 region is CASSEGPGKQYF. In DNA, the CDR3 is TGTGCCAGCAGTGAAGGCCCGGGGAAGCAGTACTTC.

This clonotype was seen only once. The CDR3 DNA reads TGCAGTGCTGAAGAGTGGCAGGGTGTTTCCTACGAGCAGTACTTC. The encoded protein is CSAEEWQGVSYEQYF. The chain has TRBV20-1 and TRBJ2-7, with D perhaps matching TRBD1 (5 bases). The CDR3 covers 15 residues. V was trimmed by 5 bases and J by 1 base, leaving 18 bases between them. Germline V gene sequence: CDR1 DFQATT, CDR2 SNEGSKA (reference sequence).

This chain uses TRBV6-2 or TRBV6-3 with TRBJ1-1; no definite D call. Trimming left V 6 bases short and J 3 bases short, with 14 bases between. CDR1 MNHEY and CDR2 SVGEGT come from the germline V gene. The CDR3 sequence is 14 residues long. This CDR3 is CASSSLVIDTEAFF. The CDR3 DNA reads TGTGCCAGCAGCTCCCTCGTCATAGACACTGAAGCTTTCTTT.

The chain links TRBV3-1 to TRBJ1-4; unclear D gene. V was clipped by 2 bases and J by 7 bases, with 17 bases between them. This CDR3 contains 16 residues. From germline, CDR1 is LGHDT and CDR2 YNNKEL (reference sequence). For the CDR3, the DNA is TGTGCCAGCAGCCAACAAGGAGGAAGGAGAAGTGAAAAACTGTTTTTT. As protein: CASSQQGGRRSEKLFF.

The chain has TRBV29-1 and TRBJ2-3, with D perhaps given as TRBD1 or TRBD2 (7 bases each). This CDR3 contains 14 residues. Between the trimmed V and J ends, which lost 7 bases and 6 bases, there was a span of 20 bases. Germline V lookup: CDR1 SQVTM, CDR2 ANQGSEA. In DNA form, the CDR3 reads TGCAGCGCCCAGGGGGGGCTTGACGGGGATACGCAGTATTTT. Encoded protein: CSAQGGLDGDTQYF.

This clonotype appeared a single time. The V call is TRBV7-8, the J call TRBJ2-5; the D is unclear. The CDR3 has 13 amino acids. Trimming shortened V by 5 bases and J by 1 base, and 8 bases separated the two germline ends. Germline CDR1 SGHVS, CDR2 FQNEAQ. The CDR3 protein is CASSPTTQETQYF. The CDR3 DNA sequence: TGTGCCAGCAGCCCAACGACCCAAGAGACCCAGTACTTC.

This chain uses TRBV30 with TRBJ2-2; tentatively, D is TRBD1 (6 bases). This CDR3 spans 15 amino acids. Trimming pared 2 bases from V and 6 bases from J, leaving 16 bases between. Germline CDR1 is GTSNPN and CDR2 is SVGIG (reference sequence). CDR3 DNA sequence: TGTGCCTGGAGTCGGATTCAAACAGGGTCCGGGGAGCTGTTTTTT. Translated: CAWSRIQTGSGELFF.

The chain links TRBV25-1 to TRBJ2-2, with a tentative D call TRBD1 (5 bases). Trimming cost V 1 base and J 3 bases, with 12 bases left between them. The CDR3 runs to 16 residues. Germline values: CDR1 MGHDK, CDR2 SYGVNS. DNA for the CDR3: TGTGCCAGCAGTGAATTCACAGGCGGTGACACCGGGGAGCTGTTTTTT. Translation gives CASSEFTGGDTGELFF.

J is TRBJ2-6 and V is TRBV18; D unresolved. The length of the CDR3 is 16 residues. V was cut by 1 base and J by 0 bases, with 7 bases left in between. Germline V lookup: CDR1 KGHSH, CDR2 LQKENI. The CDR3 nucleotides are TGTGCCAGCTCACCACTCAAGGACTCTGGGGCCAACGTCCTGACTTTC. Its translation is CASSPLKDSGANVLTF.

This clonotype has just one count. The chain employs TRBV30 and TRBJ2-5; 7 nucleotides line up with TRBD1. This CDR3 has 14 amino acids. Germline-derived CDR1 and CDR2 are GTSNPN and SVGIG (reference sequence). J was trimmed by 5 bases and V by 2 bases; bases with no gene match: 8. As DNA, the CDR3 is TGTGCCTGGAGTCGTAGAGGGGGCGCCGAGACCCAGTACTTC. Protein product: CAWSRRGGAETQYF.

CDR3 nucleotides: TGTGCCAGCAGTCTCGGACTAGCGGGACTGAATGAGCAGTTCTTC. Residues: CASSLGLAGLNEQFF. The rearrangement joins TRBV12-3 or TRBV12-4 to TRBJ2-1, with TRBD2 matching over 12 bases. With V trimmed by 5 bases and J by 7 bases, 6 bases remained unmatched. The CDR3 sequence is 15 residues long.

The gene calls are TRBV12-3 or TRBV12-4 and TRBJ1-4, with D perhaps matching TRBD1 (6 bases). The V and J ends lost 6 bases and 5 bases respectively, with 16 bases between them. The CDR3 is 15 residues long. The CDR3, as DNA: TGTGCCAGCAGAGAAAGGGGGGGGGAAAATGAAAAACTGTTTTTT. It yields the protein CASRERGGENEKLFF.